The present entry profiles one T cell receptor beta chain with its context. The specificity of this receptor is unknown. Base qualities are not recorded, but no much larger clone differs from it by a single base. The sample contains more than one DNA sequence encoding this CDR3. The data originate from a study of control samples from healthy donors and cancer patients (dated by TCRdb to about 2020). Preparation of the library involved the immunoSEQ multiplex PCR assay. What TCRdb holds here is the immuneACCESS table cut down to in-frame rearrangements. Part of the clones is not present; checked against another copy, under half of the missing clones reflect an unresolved V gene, and the others are unexplained. Across this sample there are about 250,000 clones, with over 75% seen only once. The ten largest account for less than 15% of the sample. The sequencing input was PBMCs. The sequence came from a woman aged 55-70 years with lung cancer.

CDR3 sequence: CASSLGEGETQYF. The nucleotide sequence is given as TGTGCCAGCAGCTTAGGGGAAGGAGAGACCCAGTACTTC. The sequence links TRBV11-3 to TRBJ2-5; the D gene cannot be resolved reliably. CDR1 and CDR2 are read off the germline V gene as SGHNT and YENEEA. From the cysteine through the phenylalanine, the CDR3 covers 13 amino acids. Solely the CDR3 DNA is kept, with 39 bases framed from the first base. V and J lose 1 base and 4 bases, and a span of 7 bases separates them.